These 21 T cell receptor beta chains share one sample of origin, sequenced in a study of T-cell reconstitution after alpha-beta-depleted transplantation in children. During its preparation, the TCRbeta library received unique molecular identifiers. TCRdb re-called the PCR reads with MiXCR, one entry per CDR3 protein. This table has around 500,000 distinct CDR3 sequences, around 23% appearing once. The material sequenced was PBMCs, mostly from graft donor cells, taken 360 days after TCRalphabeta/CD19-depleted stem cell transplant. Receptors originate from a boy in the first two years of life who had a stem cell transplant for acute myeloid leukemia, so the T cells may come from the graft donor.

The CDR3 DNA is TGCAGCGTTAAGCAGGGACTGGCCACAGATACGCAGTATTTT. This encodes CSVKQGLATDTQYF. The J gene is TRBJ2-3, the V gene TRBV29-1, with D perhaps TRBD2 (6 bases). The CDR3 loop spans 14 amino acids. The V end lost 5 bases, the J end lost 2 bases, and 14 bases lay between the germline ends. The germline CDR1 and CDR2 sequences are SQVTM and ANQGSEA.

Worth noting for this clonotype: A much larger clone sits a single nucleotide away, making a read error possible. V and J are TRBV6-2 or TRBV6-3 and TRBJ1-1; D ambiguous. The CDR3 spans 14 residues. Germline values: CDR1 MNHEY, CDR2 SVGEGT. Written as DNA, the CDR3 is TGTGCCTGCAGTTACTACAGTGGGAACACTGAAGCTTTCTTT. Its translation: CACSYYSGNTEAFF.

CDR3 amino acids: CASSLRGGSFTDTQYF. CDR3 bases: TGTGCCAGCAGCTTAAGGGGCGGGTCTTTCACAGATACGCAGTATTTT. The rearrangement links TRBV11-2 to TRBJ2-3; D assignment may be TRBD1 or TRBD2 (5 bases each). This CDR3 spans 16 amino acids. Per germline, CDR1 SGHAT and CDR2 FQNNGV. Trimming pared 2 bases from V and 2 bases from J, leaving 14 bases between.

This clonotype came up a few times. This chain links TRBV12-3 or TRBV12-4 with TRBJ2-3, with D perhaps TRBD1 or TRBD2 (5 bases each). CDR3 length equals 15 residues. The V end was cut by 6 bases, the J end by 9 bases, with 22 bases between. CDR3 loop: CASRPPGAYHRTQYF. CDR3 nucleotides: TGTGCCAGCAGACCACCCGGGGCATATCATCGGACGCAGTATTTT.

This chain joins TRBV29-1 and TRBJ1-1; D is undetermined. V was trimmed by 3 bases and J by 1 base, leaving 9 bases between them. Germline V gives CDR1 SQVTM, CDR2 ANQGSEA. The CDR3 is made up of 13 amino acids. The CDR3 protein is CSVEAGGNTEAFF. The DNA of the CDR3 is TGCAGCGTTGAGGCAGGAGGGAACACTGAAGCTTTCTTT.

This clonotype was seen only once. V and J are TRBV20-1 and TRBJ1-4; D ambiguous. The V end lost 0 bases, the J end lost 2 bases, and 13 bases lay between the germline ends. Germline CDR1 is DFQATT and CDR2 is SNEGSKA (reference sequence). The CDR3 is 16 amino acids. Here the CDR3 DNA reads TGCAGTGCTAGAGATCCAATGACGGGGACTAATGAAAAACTGTTTTTT. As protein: CSARDPMTGTNEKLFF.

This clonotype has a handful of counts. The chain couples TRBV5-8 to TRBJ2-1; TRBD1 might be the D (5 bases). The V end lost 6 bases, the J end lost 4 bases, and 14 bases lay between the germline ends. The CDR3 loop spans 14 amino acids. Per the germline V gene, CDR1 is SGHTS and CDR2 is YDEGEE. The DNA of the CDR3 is TGTGCCAGCACCTGGGGCACGGTATACAATGAGCAGTTCTTC. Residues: CASTWGTVYNEQFF.

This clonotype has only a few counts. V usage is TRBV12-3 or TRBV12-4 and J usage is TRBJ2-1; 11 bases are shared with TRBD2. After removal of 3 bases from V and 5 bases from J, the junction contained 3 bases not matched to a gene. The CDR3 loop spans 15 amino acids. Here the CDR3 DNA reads TGTGCCAGCAGTTTCGGACTAGCGGGTAACAATGAGCAGTTCTTC. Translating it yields CASSFGLAGNNEQFF.

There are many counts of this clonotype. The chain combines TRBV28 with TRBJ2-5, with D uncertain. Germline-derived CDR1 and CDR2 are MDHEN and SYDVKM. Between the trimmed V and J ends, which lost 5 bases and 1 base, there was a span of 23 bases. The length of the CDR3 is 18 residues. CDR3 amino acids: CASSLTAQTLTTQETQYF. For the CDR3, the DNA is TGTGCCAGCAGTCTCACCGCCCAAACTTTGACAACCCAAGAGACCCAGTACTTC.

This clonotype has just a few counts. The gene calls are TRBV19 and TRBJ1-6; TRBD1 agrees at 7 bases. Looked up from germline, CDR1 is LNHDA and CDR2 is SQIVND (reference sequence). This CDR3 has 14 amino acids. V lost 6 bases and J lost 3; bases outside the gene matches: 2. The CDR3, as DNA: TGTGCCAGTAGGGACAGGAGCTATAATTCACCCCTCCACTTT. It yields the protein CASRDRSYNSPLHF. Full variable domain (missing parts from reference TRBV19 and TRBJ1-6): DGGITQSPKYLFRKEGQNVTLSCEQNLNHDAMYWYRQDPGQGLRLIYYSQIVNDFQKGDIAEGYSVSREKKESFPLTVTSAQKNPTAFYLCASRDRSYNSPLHFGNGTRLTVT.

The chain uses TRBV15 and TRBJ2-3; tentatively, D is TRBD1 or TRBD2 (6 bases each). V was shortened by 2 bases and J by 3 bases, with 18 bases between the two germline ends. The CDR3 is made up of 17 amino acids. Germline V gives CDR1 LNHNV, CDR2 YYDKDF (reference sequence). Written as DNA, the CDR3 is TGTGCCACCAGCAGACGGAGTGTAGGGGGGAGTACAGATACGCAGTATTTT. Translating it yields CATSRRSVGGSTDTQYF.

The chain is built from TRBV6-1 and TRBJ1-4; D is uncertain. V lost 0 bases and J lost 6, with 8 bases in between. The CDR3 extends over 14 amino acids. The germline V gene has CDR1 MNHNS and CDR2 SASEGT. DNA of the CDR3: TGTGCCAGCAGTGAAGCAGGGTGGGATGAAAAACTGTTTTTT. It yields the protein CASSEAGWDEKLFF.

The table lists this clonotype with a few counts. The CDR3 nucleotides read TGTGCCAGCACAAGGACAGGGAGGGATCAGCCCCAGCATTTT. Protein sequence: CASTRTGRDQPQHF. The chain employs TRBV6-5 and TRBJ1-5; 8 bases agree with TRBD1. The CDR3 consists of 14 residues. After removal of 7 bases from V and 5 bases from J, the junction contained 7 bases not matched to a gene. The germline gives CDR1 MNHEY, CDR2 SVGAGI.

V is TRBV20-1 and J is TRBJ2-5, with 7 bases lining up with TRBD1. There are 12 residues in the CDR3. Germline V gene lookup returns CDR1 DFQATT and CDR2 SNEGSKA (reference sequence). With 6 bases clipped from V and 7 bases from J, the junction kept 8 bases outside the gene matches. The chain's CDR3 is CSAPGQPTTQYF. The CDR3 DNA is TGCAGTGCCCCGGGACAGCCAACGACCCAGTACTTC.

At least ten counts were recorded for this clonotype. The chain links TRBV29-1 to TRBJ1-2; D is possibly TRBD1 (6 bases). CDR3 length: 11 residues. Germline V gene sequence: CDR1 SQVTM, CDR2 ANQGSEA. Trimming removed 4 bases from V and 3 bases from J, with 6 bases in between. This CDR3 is CSVGTDYGYTF. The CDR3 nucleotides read TGCAGCGTTGGGACAGACTATGGCTACACCTTC.

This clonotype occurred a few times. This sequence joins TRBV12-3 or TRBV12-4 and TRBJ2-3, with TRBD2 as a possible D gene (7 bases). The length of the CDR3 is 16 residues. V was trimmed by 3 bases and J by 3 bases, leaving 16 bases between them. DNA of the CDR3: TGTGCCAGCAGTTTTCGTGGGGGGGGGCGTACAGATACGCAGTATTTT. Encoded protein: CASSFRGGGRTDTQYF.

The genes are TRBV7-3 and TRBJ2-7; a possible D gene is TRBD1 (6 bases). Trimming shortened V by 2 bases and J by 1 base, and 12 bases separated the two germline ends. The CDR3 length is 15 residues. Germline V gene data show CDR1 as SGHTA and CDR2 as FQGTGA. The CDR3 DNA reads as TGTGCCAGCAGCTTATTGCCAGGGGTATCCTACGAGCAGTACTTC. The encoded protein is CASSLLPGVSYEQYF.

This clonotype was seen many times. The CDR3 nucleotides are TGTGCTAGTGGTTTGGAAGGGGTTTCACCCCTCCACTTT. This encodes CASGLEGVSPLHF. The chain couples TRBV12-5 to TRBJ1-6; D is perhaps TRBD1 (5 bases). The ends were cut back, 1 base at V and 9 bases at J, with 7 bases in the middle. Germline-derived CDR1 and CDR2 are LGHNT and FRNRAP. This CDR3 is built from 13 residues.

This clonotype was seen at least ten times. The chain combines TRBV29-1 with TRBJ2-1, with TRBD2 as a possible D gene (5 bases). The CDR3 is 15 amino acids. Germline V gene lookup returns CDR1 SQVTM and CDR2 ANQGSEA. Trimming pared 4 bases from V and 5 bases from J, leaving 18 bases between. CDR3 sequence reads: CSVVYTPGLDNEQFF. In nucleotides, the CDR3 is TGCAGCGTTGTGTATACCCCTGGACTTGACAATGAGCAGTTCTTC.

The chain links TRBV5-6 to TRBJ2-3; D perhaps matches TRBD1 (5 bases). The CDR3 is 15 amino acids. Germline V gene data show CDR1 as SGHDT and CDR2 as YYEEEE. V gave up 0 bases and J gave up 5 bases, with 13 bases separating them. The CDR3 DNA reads TGTGCCAGCAGCTTGGCAGGGCTAGGTGGAGATACGCAGTATTTT. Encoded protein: CASSLAGLGGDTQYF.

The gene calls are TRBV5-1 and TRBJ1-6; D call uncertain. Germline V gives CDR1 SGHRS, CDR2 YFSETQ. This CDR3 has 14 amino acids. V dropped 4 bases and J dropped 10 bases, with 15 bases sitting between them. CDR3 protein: CASSQARGASPLHF. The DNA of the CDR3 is TGCGCCAGCAGCCAGGCCCGGGGAGCGTCACCCCTCCACTTT.